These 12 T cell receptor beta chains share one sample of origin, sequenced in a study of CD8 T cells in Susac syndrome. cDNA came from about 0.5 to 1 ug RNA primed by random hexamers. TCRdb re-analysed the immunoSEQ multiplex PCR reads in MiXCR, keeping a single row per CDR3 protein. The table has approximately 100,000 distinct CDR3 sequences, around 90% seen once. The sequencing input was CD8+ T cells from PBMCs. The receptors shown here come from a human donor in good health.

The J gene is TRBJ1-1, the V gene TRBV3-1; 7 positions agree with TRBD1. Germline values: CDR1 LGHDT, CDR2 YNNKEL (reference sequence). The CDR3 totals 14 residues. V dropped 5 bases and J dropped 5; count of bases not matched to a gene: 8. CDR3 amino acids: CASSAQQGYTEAFF. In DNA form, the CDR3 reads TGTGCCAGCAGCGCACAACAGGGGTATACTGAAGCTTTCTTT.

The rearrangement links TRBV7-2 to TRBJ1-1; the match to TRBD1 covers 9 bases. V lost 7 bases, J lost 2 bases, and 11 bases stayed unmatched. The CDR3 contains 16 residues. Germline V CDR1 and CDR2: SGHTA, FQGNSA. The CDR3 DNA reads TGTGCCAGCACCATTACCGGGACAGGGAGTAACACTGAAGCTTTCTTT. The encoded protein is CASTITGTGSNTEAFF.

CDR3 protein: CASTPLRTGSGELFF. CDR3 in DNA: TGTGCCAGTACCCCACTCCGGACAGGGTCCGGGGAGCTGTTTTTT. V usage is TRBV19 and J usage is TRBJ2-2; 8 nucleotides agree with TRBD1. This CDR3 region has 15 residues. With 7 bases clipped from V and 6 bases from J, the junction kept 10 bases outside the gene matches. The germline V gene encodes CDR1 LNHDA and CDR2 SQIVND (reference sequence).

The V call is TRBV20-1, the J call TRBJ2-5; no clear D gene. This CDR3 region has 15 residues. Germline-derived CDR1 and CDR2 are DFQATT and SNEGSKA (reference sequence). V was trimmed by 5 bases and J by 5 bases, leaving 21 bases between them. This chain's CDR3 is CSAPRAGFSRETQYF. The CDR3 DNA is TGCAGTGCTCCTCGTGCCGGGTTTTCGCGGGAGACCCAGTACTTC.

The CDR3 DNA follows: TGTGCCAGCAGCGGCTCGGGACAGGGGATGGAGGAGACCCAGTACTTC. As protein: CASSGSGQGMEETQYF. The chain carries TRBV5-6 and TRBJ2-5; 10 bases line up with TRBD1. The CDR3 sequence is 16 residues long. The trim removed 4 bases at V and 5 bases at J, leaving 11 bases unmatched. Per the germline V gene, CDR1 is SGHDT and CDR2 is YYEEEE.

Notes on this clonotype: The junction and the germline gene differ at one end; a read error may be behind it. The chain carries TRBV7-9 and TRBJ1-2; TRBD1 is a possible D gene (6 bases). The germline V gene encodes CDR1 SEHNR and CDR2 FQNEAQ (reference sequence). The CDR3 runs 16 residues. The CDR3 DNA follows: TGTGCCAGCAGCTCTAGGTTACAGGGACGGGGCTATGACTACACCTTC. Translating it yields CASSSRLQGRGYDYTF.

This CDR3 is CSVGGGLSYNEQFF. CDR3 nucleotide sequence: TGCAGTGTGGGCGGGGGGCTATCCTACAATGAGCAGTTCTTC. The V gene is TRBV20-1, the J gene TRBJ2-1; TRBD2 agrees at 8 bases. The V and J ends lost 7 bases and 1 base, in that order; junction bases with no gene match: 6. The CDR3 consists of 14 residues. Germline V CDR1 and CDR2: DFQATT, SNEGSKA (reference sequence).

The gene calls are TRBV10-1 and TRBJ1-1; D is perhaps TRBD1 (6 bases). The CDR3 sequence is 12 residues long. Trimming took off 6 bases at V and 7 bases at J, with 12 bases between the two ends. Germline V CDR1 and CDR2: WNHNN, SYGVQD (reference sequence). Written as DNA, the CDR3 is TGCGCCAGCAGACGGACAGTGAGTGAAGCTTTCTTT. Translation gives CASRRTVSEAFF.

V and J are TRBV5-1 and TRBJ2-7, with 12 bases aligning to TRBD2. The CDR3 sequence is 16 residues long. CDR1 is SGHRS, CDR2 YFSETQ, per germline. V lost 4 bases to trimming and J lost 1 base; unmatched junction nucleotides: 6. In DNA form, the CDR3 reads TGCGCCAGCAGCACCGGGACTAGCGGGTTATCCTACGAGCAGTACTTC. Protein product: CASSTGTSGLSYEQYF.

Here the CDR3 reads CASSLAGQGPQHF. CDR3 nucleotides: TGTGCCAGCAGCTTAGCGGGTCAAGGGCCCCAGCATTTT. V gene TRBV13 combines with J gene TRBJ1-5; D gene ambiguous. CDR3 length: 13 amino acids. Per the germline V gene, CDR1 is PRHDT and CDR2 is FYEKMQ (reference sequence). Trimming took 1 base from V and 9 from J, leaving 10 bases between them.

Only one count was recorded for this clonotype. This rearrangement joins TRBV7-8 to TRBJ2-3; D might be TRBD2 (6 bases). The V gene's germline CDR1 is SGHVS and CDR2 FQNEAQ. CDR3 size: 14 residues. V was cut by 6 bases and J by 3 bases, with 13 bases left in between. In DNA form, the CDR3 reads TGTGCCAGCAGTCAGCCAGGGAGGACAGATACGCAGTATTTT. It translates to CASSQPGRTDTQYF.

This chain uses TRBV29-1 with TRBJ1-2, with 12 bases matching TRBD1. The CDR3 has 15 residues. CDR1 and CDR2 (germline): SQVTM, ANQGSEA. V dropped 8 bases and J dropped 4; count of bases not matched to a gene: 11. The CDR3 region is CSSATGTGGSYGYTF. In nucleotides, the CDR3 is TGCAGCTCAGCCACGGGGACAGGGGGCTCCTATGGCTACACCTTC.